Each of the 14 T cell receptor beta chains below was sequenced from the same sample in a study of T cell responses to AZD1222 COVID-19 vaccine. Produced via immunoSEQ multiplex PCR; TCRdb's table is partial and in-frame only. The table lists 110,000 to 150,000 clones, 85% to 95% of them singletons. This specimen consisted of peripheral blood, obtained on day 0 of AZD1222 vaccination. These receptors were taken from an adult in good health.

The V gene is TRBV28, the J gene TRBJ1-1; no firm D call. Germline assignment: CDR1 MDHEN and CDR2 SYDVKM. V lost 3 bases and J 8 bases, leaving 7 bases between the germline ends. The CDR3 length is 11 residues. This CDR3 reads CASSLMREAFF. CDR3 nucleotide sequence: TGTGCCAGCAGTTTGATGCGGGAAGCTTTCTTT. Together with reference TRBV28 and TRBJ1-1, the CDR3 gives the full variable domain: DVKVTQSSRYLVKRTGEKVFLECVQDMDHENMFWYRQDPGLGLRLIYFSYDVKMKEKGDIPEGYSVSREKKERFSLILESASTNQTSMYLCASSLMREAFFGQGTRLTVV.

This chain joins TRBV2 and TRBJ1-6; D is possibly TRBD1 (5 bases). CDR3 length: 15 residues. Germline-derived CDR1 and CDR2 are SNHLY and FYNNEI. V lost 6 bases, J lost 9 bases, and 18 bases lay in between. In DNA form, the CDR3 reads TGTGCCAGCAGGGAACCGGGACCGCATGGTTCACCCCTCCACTTT. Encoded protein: CASREPGPHGSPLHF.

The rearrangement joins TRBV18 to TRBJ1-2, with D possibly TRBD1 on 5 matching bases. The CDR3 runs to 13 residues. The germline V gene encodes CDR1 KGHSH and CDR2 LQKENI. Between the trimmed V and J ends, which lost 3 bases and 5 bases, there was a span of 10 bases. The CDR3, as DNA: TGTGCCAGCTCACCCGGTGGGGGGTATGGCTACACCTTC. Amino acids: CASSPGGGYGYTF.

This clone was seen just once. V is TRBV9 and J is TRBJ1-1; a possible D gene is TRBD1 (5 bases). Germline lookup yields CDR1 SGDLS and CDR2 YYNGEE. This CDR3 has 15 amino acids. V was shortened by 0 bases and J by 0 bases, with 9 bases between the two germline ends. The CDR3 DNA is TGTGCCAGCAGCGTAGATATGGGGGTGAACACTGAAGCTTTCTTT. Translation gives CASSVDMGVNTEAFF.

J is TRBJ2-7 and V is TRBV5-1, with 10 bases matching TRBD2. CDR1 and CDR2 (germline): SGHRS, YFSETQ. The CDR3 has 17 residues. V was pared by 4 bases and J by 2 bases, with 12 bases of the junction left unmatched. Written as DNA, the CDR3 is TGCGCCAGCAGCATTGAACTAGCGGGACTCATGCCCTACGAGCAGTACTTC. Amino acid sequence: CASSIELAGLMPYEQYF.

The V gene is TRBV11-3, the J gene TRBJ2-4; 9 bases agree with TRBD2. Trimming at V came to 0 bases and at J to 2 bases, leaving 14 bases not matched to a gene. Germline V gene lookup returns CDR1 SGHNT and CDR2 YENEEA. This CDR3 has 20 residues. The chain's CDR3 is CASSLESGAGGLGTKNIQYF. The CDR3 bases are TGTGCCAGCAGCTTAGAAAGTGGAGCGGGAGGTTTGGGGACCAAAAACATTCAGTACTTC.

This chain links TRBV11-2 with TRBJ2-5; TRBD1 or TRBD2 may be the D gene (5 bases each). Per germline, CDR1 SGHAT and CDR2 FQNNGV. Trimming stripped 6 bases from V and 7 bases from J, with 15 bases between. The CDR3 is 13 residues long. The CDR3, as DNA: TGTGCCAGCAGGGCGACAGTGGCGGGGACCCAGTACTTC. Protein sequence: CASRATVAGTQYF.

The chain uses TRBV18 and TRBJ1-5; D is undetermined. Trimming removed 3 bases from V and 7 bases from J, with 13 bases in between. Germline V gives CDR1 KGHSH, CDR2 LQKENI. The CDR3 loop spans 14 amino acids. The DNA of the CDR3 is TGTGCCAGCTCACCGACGAATTACGTGCAGCCCCAGCATTTT. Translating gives CASSPTNYVQPQHF.

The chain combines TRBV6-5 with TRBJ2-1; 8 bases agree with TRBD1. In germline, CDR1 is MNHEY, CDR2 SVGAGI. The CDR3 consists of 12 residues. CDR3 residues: CTSSRTGHEQFF. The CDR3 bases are TGTACCTCATCCCGGACAGGGCACGAGCAGTTCTTC.

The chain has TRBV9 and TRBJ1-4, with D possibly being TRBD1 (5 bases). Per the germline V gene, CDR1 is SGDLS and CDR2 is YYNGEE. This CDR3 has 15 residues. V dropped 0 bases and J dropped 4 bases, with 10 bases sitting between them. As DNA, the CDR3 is TGTGCCAGCAGCGTAGGGGGGTCCCTTAATGAAAAACTGTTTTTT. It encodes CASSVGGSLNEKLFF.

The CDR3 loop reads CAWNRGFTYGYTF. The DNA of the CDR3 is TGTGCCTGGAATCGGGGCTTTACCTATGGCTACACCTTC. The J gene is TRBJ1-2, the V gene TRBV30; D perhaps matches TRBD1 (5 bases). CDR1 and CDR2 (germline): GTSNPN, SVGIG (reference sequence). V lost 4 bases, J lost 4 bases, and 13 bases lay in between. The CDR3 extends over 13 amino acids.

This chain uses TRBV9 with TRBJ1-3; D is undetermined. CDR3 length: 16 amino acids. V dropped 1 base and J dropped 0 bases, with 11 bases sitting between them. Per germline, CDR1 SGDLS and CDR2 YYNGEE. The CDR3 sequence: CASSVSPSYSGNTIYF. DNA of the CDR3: TGTGCCAGCAGCGTAAGTCCGAGTTACTCTGGAAACACCATATATTTT.

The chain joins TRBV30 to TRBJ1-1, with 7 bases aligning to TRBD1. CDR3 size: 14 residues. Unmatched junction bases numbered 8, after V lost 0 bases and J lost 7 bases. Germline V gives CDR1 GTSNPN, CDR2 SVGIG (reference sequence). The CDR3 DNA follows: TGTGCCTGGAGTGTACTTAGGGGGCAAAATGAAGCTTTCTTT. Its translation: CAWSVLRGQNEAFF. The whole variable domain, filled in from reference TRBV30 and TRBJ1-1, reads SQTIHQWPATLVQPVGSPLSLECTVEGTSNPNLYWYRQAAGRGLQLLFYSVGIGQISSEVPQNLSASRPQDRQFILSSKKLLLSDSGFYLCAWSVLRGQNEAFFGQGTRLTVV.

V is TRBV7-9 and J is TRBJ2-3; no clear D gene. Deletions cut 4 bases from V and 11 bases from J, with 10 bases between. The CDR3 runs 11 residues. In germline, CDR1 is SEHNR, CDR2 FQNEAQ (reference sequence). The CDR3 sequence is CASSSVRWQYF. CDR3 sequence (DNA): TGTGCCAGCAGCTCCGTGAGGTGGCAGTATTTT. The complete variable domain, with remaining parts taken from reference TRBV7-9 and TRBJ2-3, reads DTGVSQNPRHKITKRGQNVTFRCDPISEHNRLYWYRQTLGQGPEFLTYFQNEAQLEKSRLLSDRFSAERPKGSFSTLEIQRTEQGDSAMYLCASSSVRWQYFGPGTRLTVL.